What follows are 2 T cell receptor beta chains derived from one specimen sequenced in a study of beta chain features in type 1 diabetes. The investigators reverse transcribed all of the isolated RNA, so they sequenced expressed TCRB transcripts. Assay: immunoSEQ multiplex PCR; the TCRdb copy retains only in-frame clones and omits some. This sample has around 300,000 clones; 8% to 13% occur once, and the top ten carry about 0.015%. Material for sequencing was naive CD4+ T cells from blood. The receptors shown here come from a woman in her twenties or thirties in good health.

A few counts support this clone. The chain combines TRBV7-9 with TRBJ2-7; 9 bases are a match to TRBD2. Germline V lookup: CDR1 SEHNR, CDR2 FQNEAQ (reference sequence). The ends lost 4 bases at V and 6 bases at J; junction bases unmatched: 10. The CDR3 is 15 amino acids. The CDR3 here is CASSWGSGRSFEQYF. CDR3 nucleotides: TGTGCCAGCAGCTGGGGCAGCGGGAGGTCTTTCGAGCAGTACTTC. Looking up the rest from reference TRBV7-9 and TRBJ2-7 gives the full variable domain: DTGVSQNPRHKITKRGQNVTFRCDPISEHNRLYWYRQTLGQGPEFLTYFQNEAQLEKSRLLSDRFSAERPKGSFSTLEIQRTEQGDSAMYLCASSWGSGRSFEQYFGPGTRLTVT.

The CDR3 nucleotides are TGTGCCAGCAGTCCTTCCCCCAATCAGCCCCAGCATTTT. Amino acids: CASSPSPNQPQHF. The genes are TRBV5-4 and TRBJ1-5; D is uncertain. The length of the CDR3 is 13 residues. The V and J ends lost 5 bases and 3 bases respectively, with 9 bases between them. Germline V gene lookup returns CDR1 SGHNT and CDR2 YYREEE (reference sequence).